This T cell receptor (beta chain) was retrieved from a study of T-cell memory formation after mild COVID-19. Broader study findings: CD4+ contracting clones were mainly CM and EM; CD8+ ones, EMRA.

TCRdb used MiXCR to reprocess the 5' RACE reads, holding one entry per CDR3 protein. Of 30,000 to 40,000 distinct CDR3 sequences listed, approximately 10% are singletons. Concerning this clonotype: Antigen unknown.

The V gene's germline CDR1 is SGHDT and CDR2 YYEEEE. The CDR3 loop spans 17 amino acids. V trimming: 4 bases; J trimming: 4 bases; junction bases outside the gene matches: 16. This receptor was obtained from a man between 18 and 35 years old who had mild COVID-19 (a few samples of this study predate the infection). Cell type and time point are not known. The rearrangement links TRBV5-6 to TRBJ2-5, with TRBD2 matching 7 bases. Sequencing was carried out using PBMCs or a T cell subset sorted from them (not recorded which). The chain's CDR3 is CASSRNLAAGLRETQYF. DNA for the CDR3: TGTGCCAGCAGCCGAAATTTGGCAGCGGGGCTTCGAGAGACCCAGTACTTC.